The rows below give T cell receptor beta chains drawn from one sample of a study of blood T cell repertoires in COVID-19. Sequencing was performed with immunoSEQ multiplex PCR; in TCRdb, only in-frame clones are kept and a portion is missing. The sample carries 300,000 to 450,000 clones, 85% to 90% recorded once. The sequenced sample consisted of peripheral blood. The receptors here all came from a human donor in a cohort sampled during active COVID-19. Each CDR3 is given with its conserved first and last residue. D genes are given only for firm matches. Some rows have no size entry. The others give once, few or many, or a class for an expanded clone.

>.|TRBV7-3|TRBJ2-1|.
CASSLWPTGEQFF
TGTGCCAGCAGCTTATGGCCAACGGGTGAGCAGTTCTTC
>.|TRBV5-5|TRBJ2-6|.
CASSADRTGANVLTF
TGTGCCAGCAGCGCCGACAGGACTGGGGCCAACGTCCTGACTTTC
>TRBD2|TRBV27|TRBJ2-7|.
CASSTSSGRGEQYF
TGTGCCAGCAGCACCTCCAGCGGGAGAGGCGAGCAGTACTTC
>.|TRBV5-1|TRBJ2-3|once
CASSLRQSTDTQYF
TGCGCCAGCAGCTTGAGACAGAGCACAGATACGCAGTATTTT
>TRBD1|TRBV10-3|TRBJ1-3|many
CAISDPRQGSGNTIYF
TGTGCCATCAGTGACCCTAGACAGGGGTCTGGAAACACCATATATTTT
>.|TRBV9|TRBJ2-3|.
CASSVGPRGDTQYF
TGTGCCAGCAGCGTAGGGCCTCGGGGAGATACGCAGTATTTT
>TRBD1|TRBV7-9|TRBJ2-7|.
CASSLAETGVEDEQYF
TGTGCCAGCAGCTTAGCCGAGACAGGGGTTGAGGACGAGCAGTACTTC
>TRBD1|TRBV5-1|TRBJ2-2|.
CASTSGGAGGELFF
TGCGCCAGCACTTCAGGGGGCGCGGGCGGGGAGCTGTTTTTT
>.|TRBV5-1|TRBJ2-1|.
CASSLRASAHYNSYNEQFF
TGCGCCAGCAGCTTGCGGGCTAGCGCACATTACAACTCCTACAATGAGCAGTTCTTC
>.|TRBV30|TRBJ2-5|few
CAWSVGLISRGGKETQYF
TGTGCCTGGAGTGTAGGGCTGATATCTAGGGGGGGGAAAGAGACCCAGTACTTC
>.|TRBV6-5|TRBJ2-3|.
CASSYQRSRTDTQYF
TGTGCCAGCAGTTACCAGCGCTCGCGCACAGATACGCAGTATTTT
>.|TRBV28|TRBJ1-3|.
CASSSGGQRTTNTIYF
TGTGCCAGCAGTTCGGGAGGACAGCGAACAACAAACACCATATATTTT
>.|TRBV20-1|TRBJ1-5|.
CSASRVSVLGGGQPQHF
TGCAGTGCTAGTCGCGTCTCGGTCTTGGGAGGAGGCCAGCCCCAGCATTTT
>TRBD1|TRBV11-2|TRBJ2-7|.
CASSLRGTGDYEQYF
TGTGCCAGCAGCTTAAGAGGGACAGGGGACTACGAGCAGTACTTC
>TRBD1|TRBV4-2|TRBJ2-6|.
CASRLAQGESGANVLTF
TGTGCCAGCAGATTGGCCCAGGGGGAGTCCGGGGCCAACGTCCTGACTTTC
>TRBD1|TRBV7-9|TRBJ1-3|.
CAGSGTAHTSGNTIYF
TGTGCCGGCTCTGGGACAGCCCACACCTCTGGAAACACCATATATTTT
>.|TRBV6-6|TRBJ2-7|.
CASSYSMGRYYEQYF
TGTGCCAGCAGTTACTCGATGGGCAGATATTACGAGCAGTACTTC
>TRBD1|TRBV18|TRBJ2-5|.
CASRDSMSETQYF
TGTGCCAGCCGGGACAGCATGTCGGAGACCCAGTACTTC
>.|TRBV19|TRBJ2-7|.
CASSMALGGDYEQYF
TGTGCCAGTAGTATGGCTCTCGGGGGAGACTACGAGCAGTACTTC
>TRBD1|TRBV29-1|TRBJ1-5|.
CSAQTGTDQPQHF
TGCAGCGCCCAGACAGGGACTGATCAGCCCCAGCATTTT
>TRBD1|TRBV19|TRBJ1-5|.
CASSGTGGGGSPQHF
TGTGCCAGTTCCGGAACAGGGGGCGGTGGGTCGCCCCAGCATTTT
>.|TRBV2|TRBJ1-5|.
CASSEDRDGSNQPQHF
TGTGCCAGCAGTGAAGACAGGGATGGGAGCAATCAGCCCCAGCATTTT
>.|TRBV2|TRBJ2-7|.
CASRQISREQYF
TGTGCCAGCAGGCAGATTTCGCGGGAGCAGTACTTC
>TRBD1|TRBV27|TRBJ1-1|once
CASSFAGTANTEAFF
TGTGCCAGCAGTTTTGCCGGGACAGCTAACACTGAAGCTTTCTTT
>.|TRBV2|TRBJ1-2|.
CASRASAGGNYGYTF
TGTGCCAGCAGAGCGTCTGCGGGGGGGAACTATGGCTACACCTTC
>TRBD1|TRBV4-2|TRBJ2-3|.
CASSQDLGTGGRYF
TGTGCCAGCAGCCAAGATCTAGGGACAGGGGGCCGGTATTTT
>.|TRBV4-2|TRBJ2-3|.
CASNRRDTHTDTQYF
TGTGCCAGCAATCGCCGGGACACGCACACAGATACGCAGTATTTT
>TRBD1|TRBV3-1/TRBV3-2|TRBJ2-7|.
CASSRDRGPHYEQYF
TGTGCCAGCAGCCGGGACAGGGGGCCCCACTACGAGCAGTACTTC
>.|TRBV19|TRBJ1-1|once
CASSIQGYTEAFF
TGTGCCAGTAGTATACAGGGGTACACTGAAGCTTTCTTT
>.|TRBV6-5|TRBJ2-5|.
CASSLGRTQETQYF
TGTGCCAGCAGCCTCGGACGGACACAAGAGACCCAGTACTTC
>TRBD1|TRBV14|TRBJ1-6|once
CASSHRTGSRSPLHF
TGTGCCAGCAGCCACAGGACAGGGTCTAGGTCACCCCTCCACTTT
>.|TRBV7-2|TRBJ2-3|.
CASSLTPPSDTQYF
TGTGCCAGCAGCTTAACACCCCCATCAGATACGCAGTATTTT
>.|TRBV18|TRBJ2-7|.
CASSPIRLRSEQYF
TGTGCCAGCTCACCGATCAGGCTACGAAGTGAGCAGTACTTC
>TRBD1|TRBV7-9|TRBJ2-1|.
CASSSTGLSNEQFF
TGTGCCAGCAGCTCGACAGGGCTAAGCAATGAGCAGTTCTTC
>.|TRBV9|TRBJ2-3|.
CASSPRKWRGTDTQYF
TGTGCCAGCAGCCCCCGTAAGTGGAGGGGCACAGATACGCAGTATTTT